This T cell receptor beta chain came from a study of identical twins. General study findings and limits: Fewer insertions marked abundant cord blood beta clonotypes; young adult naive trended weakly, memory not at all. Researchers reported excess low generation probability among twin-shared out-of-frame alpha sequences.

The V and J ends lost 5 bases and 9 bases, in that order; junction bases with no gene match: 13. Germline CDR1 reads SGHVS; CDR2 reads FQNEAQ. This CDR3 is built from 15 residues. This clonotype was seen many times. Its antigen is not known. From the 5' RACE reads, TCRdb called clonotypes with MiXCR, one entry per CDR3 protein. The table lists about 220,000 distinct CDR3 sequences, around 6.9% of them singletons. In addition, the sample was reused for a study of yellow fever vaccine responses in identical twins.

Sequencing was performed on memory (CD45RO+) T cells sorted from blood. This chain connects TRBV7-8 to TRBJ2-1; 7 bases map to TRBD1. The clonotype was recovered from a woman between 18 and 29 years old in good health. This CDR3 is CASSPTPRQGREQFF. CDR3 in DNA: TGTGCCAGCAGCCCCACCCCACGACAGGGTCGTGAGCAGTTCTTC.